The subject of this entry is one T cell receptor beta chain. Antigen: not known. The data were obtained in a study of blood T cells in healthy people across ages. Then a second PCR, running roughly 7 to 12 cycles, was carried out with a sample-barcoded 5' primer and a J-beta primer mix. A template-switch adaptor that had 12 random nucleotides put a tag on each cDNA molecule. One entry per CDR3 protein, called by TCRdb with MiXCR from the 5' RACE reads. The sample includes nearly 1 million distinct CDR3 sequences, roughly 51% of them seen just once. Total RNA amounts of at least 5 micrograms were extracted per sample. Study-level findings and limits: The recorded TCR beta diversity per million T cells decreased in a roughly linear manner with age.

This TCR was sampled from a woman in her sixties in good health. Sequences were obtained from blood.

The CDR3 is CSARDSVGTYNEQFF. CDR3 nucleotides: TGCAGTGCTAGAGACAGTGTGGGTACCTACAATGAGCAGTTCTTC. The rearrangement links TRBV20-1 to TRBJ2-1; unclear D gene. Germline V lookup: CDR1 DFQATT, CDR2 SNEGSKA (reference sequence). The V end lost 0 bases, the J end lost 2 bases, and 11 bases lay between the germline ends. CDR3 size: 15 residues.